This T cell receptor (beta chain) was identified during a study of blood T cell repertoires in COVID-19. Overall study context: Donors in the United States, Italy and Spain gave samples during acute or convalescent COVID-19. The cDNA or gDNA used as material had been derived from T cells, B-cell-depleted T cells, or PBMCs.

Under the authors' procedure: The assay estimated nucleated cells by amplifying reference gene primers. Measured with immunoSEQ multiplex PCR; TCRdb has only the in-frame clones, and not every one. D and trimming were read from the DNA, whereas the V and J calls and clone size are those reported in that table. The sample has 200,000 to 250,000 clones; around nine tenths are singletons. Germline loops: CDR1 SGHTS, CDR2 YDEGEE. The CDR3 is 17 residues long. V dropped 4 bases and J dropped 0; count of bases not matched to a gene: 12. This clonotype originated in a man younger than 35 with active or convalescent COVID-19. The sequenced sample consisted of peripheral blood. The chain is built from TRBV5-8 and TRBJ1-2; 7 nucleotides line up with TRBD1. The CDR3 loop reads CASSTRTGLTSNYGYTF. CDR3 nucleotides: TGTGCCAGCAGCACTAGGACAGGATTAACTTCTAACTATGGCTACACCTTC.